The subject of this entry is one TCR beta chain. These data come from a study of blood T cell repertoires in COVID-19. Study at large: Italy, Spain and the United States were the sources of the convalescent and acute COVID-19 samples. From T cells, B-cell-depleted T cells, or PBMCs came the material, which was cDNA or gDNA.

Losses at the gene ends were 0 bases for V and 6 bases for J; bases not matched to a gene: 0. CDR1 and CDR2 (germline): MNHEY, SMNVEV (reference sequence). The CDR3 contains 14 residues. The method was immunoSEQ multiplex PCR; TCRdb's version includes in-frame clones alone and lacks a portion of them. The data show 200,000 or so clones, with roughly four fifths seen just once and approximately 2.9% held by the top ten. The sequence was collected from a woman in her twenties or thirties who had recovered from COVID-19. The sample was peripheral blood. The chain has TRBV27 and TRBJ2-3; the match to TRBD1 covers 10 bases. CDR3 region: CASSLSDRGDTQYF. CDR3 coding DNA: TGTGCCAGCAGTTTATCGGACAGGGGGGATACGCAGTATTTT.